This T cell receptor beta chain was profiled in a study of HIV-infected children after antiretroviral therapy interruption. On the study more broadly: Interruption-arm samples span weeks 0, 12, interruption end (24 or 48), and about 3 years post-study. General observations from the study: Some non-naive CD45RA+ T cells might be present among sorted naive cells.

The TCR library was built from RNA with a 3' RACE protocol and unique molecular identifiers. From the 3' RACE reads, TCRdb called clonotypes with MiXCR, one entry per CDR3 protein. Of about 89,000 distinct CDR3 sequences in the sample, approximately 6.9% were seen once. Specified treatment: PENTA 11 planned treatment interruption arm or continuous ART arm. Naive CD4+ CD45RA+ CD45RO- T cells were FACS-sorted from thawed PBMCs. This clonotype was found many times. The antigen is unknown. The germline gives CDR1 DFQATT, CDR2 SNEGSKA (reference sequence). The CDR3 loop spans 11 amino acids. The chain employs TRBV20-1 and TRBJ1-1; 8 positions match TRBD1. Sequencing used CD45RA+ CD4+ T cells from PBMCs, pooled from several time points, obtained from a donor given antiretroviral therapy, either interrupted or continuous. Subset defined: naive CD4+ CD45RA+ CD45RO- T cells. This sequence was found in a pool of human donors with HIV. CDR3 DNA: TGCAGAGGACAGGGGAACACTGAAGCTTTCTTT. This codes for CRGQGNTEAFF.